The T cell receptor (beta chain) under discussion was sequenced for a study of T cell repertoires in cytomegalovirus infection. Study as a whole: Matching HLA type and CMV infection were both indicated by public TCR beta signatures. Whole-study results and caveats: HLA-C-restricted CMV-specific TCR beta clonotypes prevailed in the ex vivo response.

In TCRdb, the reads were re-called with MiXCR into one record per CDR3 protein. The table lists around 270,000 distinct CDR3 sequences, approximately 10% of them singletons. The sample holds a few counts of this clonotype. Its antigen is still unknown. Trimming removed 0 bases at V and 7 bases at J, with 13 bases between. This CDR3 spans 15 amino acids. Per the germline V gene, CDR1 is LGHNA and CDR2 is YSLEER. Sequencing was done on a sample of PBMCs. This chain joins TRBV4-3 and TRBJ2-1; TRBD2 is a possible D gene (5 bases). This sequence was found in a human donor in good health (CMV status not recorded). Some clones in this sample may be carry-over from other donors' samples. The CDR3 DNA sequence: TGCGCCAGCAGCCAAGAAAGCCTAGCTGGGAATGAGCAGTTCTTC. Amino acids: CASSQESLAGNEQFF.